Following are 24 T cell receptor beta chains from one sample sequenced in a study of T-cell reconstitution after alpha-beta-depleted transplantation in children. The authors prepared the TCRbeta library with unique molecular identifiers. TCRdb fed the PCR reads into MiXCR, producing one record per CDR3 protein. The sample consists of 250,000 to 400,000 distinct CDR3 sequences, roughly 25% of them appearing once. Sample: PBMCs, mostly from graft donor cells, taken 180 days after TCRalphabeta/CD19-depleted stem cell transplant. These TCRs come from a male patient aged 10-17 years who had a stem cell transplant for acute lymphoblastic leukemia, so the T cells may come from the graft donor.

The V call is TRBV11-2, the J call TRBJ1-1, with D possibly matching TRBD1 (5 bases). There are 15 residues in the CDR3. The V gene lost 6 bases and the J gene lost 6 bases, with 20 bases spanning the gap. The germline CDR1 and CDR2 sequences are SGHAT and FQNNGV. As DNA, the CDR3 is TGTGCCAGCAGTTATCCCGGGCAGGGCCGCCCTGAAGCTTTCTTT. It encodes CASSYPGQGRPEAFF.

V usage is TRBV5-1 and J usage is TRBJ2-5; D remains ambiguous. The CDR3 totals 14 residues. Germline V gene lookup returns CDR1 SGHRS and CDR2 YFSETQ. Trimming shortened V by 0 bases and J by 1 base, and 7 bases separated the two germline ends. The CDR3: CASSLALVQETQYF. The CDR3 DNA reads as TGCGCCAGCAGCTTGGCCCTGGTCCAAGAGACCCAGTACTTC.

This chain connects TRBV3-1 to TRBJ2-3; possible D gene TRBD2, 6 bases. Germline V gene lookup returns CDR1 LGHDT and CDR2 YNNKEL (reference sequence). The V end was cut by 3 bases, the J end by 9 bases, with 10 bases between. The CDR3 contains 12 residues. The CDR3: CASSQGAGTQYF. The DNA of the CDR3 is TGTGCCAGCAGCCAGGGCGCGGGAACGCAGTATTTT.

Ten or more counts support this clonotype. This sequence joins TRBV5-1 and TRBJ2-1; 9 bases agree with TRBD2. Trimming took 1 base from V and 5 from J; bases not matched to a gene: 7. Germline loops: CDR1 SGHRS, CDR2 YFSETQ. This CDR3 spans 16 amino acids. The CDR3 loop is CASSLIGGRADNEQFF. As DNA, the CDR3 is TGCGCCAGCAGCTTGATTGGCGGGAGGGCTGACAATGAGCAGTTCTTC.

This rearrangement joins TRBV7-3 to TRBJ2-3, with a tentative D call TRBD1 (5 bases). The germline V gene encodes CDR1 SGHTA and CDR2 FQGTGA. There are 15 residues in the CDR3. V lost 2 bases and J 1 base, leaving 10 bases between the germline ends. For the CDR3, the DNA is TGTGCCAGCAGCTTACGACAGCTCGGCACAGATACGCAGTATTTT. Protein: CASSLRQLGTDTQYF. Based on the CDR3 plus reference TRBV7-3 and TRBJ2-3, the full variable domain is GAGVSQTPSNKVTEKGKYVELRCDPISGHTALYWYRQSLGQGPEFLIYFQGTGAADDSGLPNDRFFAVRPEGSVSTLKIQRTERGDSAVYLCASSLRQLGTDTQYFGPGTRLTVL.

The J gene is TRBJ1-3, the V gene TRBV20-1; maybe TRBD1 (5 bases). The CDR3 spans 14 residues. From germline, CDR1 is DFQATT and CDR2 SNEGSKA (reference sequence). Trimming took off 2 bases at V and 4 bases at J, with 12 bases between the two ends. The CDR3 DNA sequence: TGCAGTGCTAGAAAAGGGACGGACGGAAACACCATATATTTT. This gives the protein CSARKGTDGNTIYF.

The CDR3 nucleotides are TGCAGCGTTGGGTGGGAGTCCTACGAGCAGTACTTC. Its translation: CSVGWESYEQYF. The chain carries TRBV29-1 and TRBJ2-7; D is possibly TRBD2 (5 bases). CDR1 and CDR2 (germline): SQVTM, ANQGSEA. Trimming removed 4 bases from V and 1 base from J, with 8 bases in between. The CDR3 sequence is 12 residues long.

This clonotype has just a few counts. This rearrangement joins TRBV12-3 or TRBV12-4 to TRBJ2-5; possibly TRBD1 for D (5 bases). Deletions cut 6 bases from V and 1 base from J, with 12 bases between. The CDR3 contains 14 residues. The CDR3 bases are TGTGCCAGCAGAACAGGCATGGGCCAAGAGACCCAGTACTTC. Translated, it gives CASRTGMGQETQYF.

This chain joins TRBV12-3 or TRBV12-4 and TRBJ2-7; tentatively, D is TRBD1 (6 bases). This CDR3 region has 15 residues. V was pared by 6 bases and J by 1 base, with 16 bases between. CDR3 DNA sequence: TGTGCCAGCAGCCTGGACAGAGGGCTGTCCTACGAGCAGTACTTC. Translated, it gives CASSLDRGLSYEQYF.

This clonotype was counted only a few times. The chain recombines TRBV11-1 with TRBJ2-1; 7 bases line up with TRBD1. The CDR3 sequence is 17 residues long. J lost 4 bases, V lost 5 bases, and 14 bases had no gene match. The V gene's germline CDR1 is SGHAT and CDR2 FQDESV (reference sequence). The CDR3 coding sequence is TGTGCCAGCAGCACTTTTCCCCGGGACAGACTTTACAATGAGCAGTTCTTC. This gives the protein CASSTFPRDRLYNEQFF.

The chain couples TRBV4-2 to TRBJ2-3; 11 positions agree with TRBD2. V lost 6 bases, J lost 2 bases, and 7 bases stayed unmatched. Germline CDR1 reads LGHNA; CDR2 reads YNFKEQ. CDR3 length: 16 amino acids. The CDR3 loop reads CASRGGTSGYTDTQYF. In nucleotides, the CDR3 is TGTGCCAGCAGAGGAGGGACTAGCGGATACACAGATACGCAGTATTTT.

The V and J genes are TRBV4-1 and TRBJ1-2; D uncertain. CDR1 MGHRA and CDR2 YSYEKL come from the germline V gene. This CDR3 is 12 amino acids long. V was shortened by 0 bases and J by 7 bases, with 6 bases between the two germline ends. CDR3 sequence reads: CASSQDQSGYTF. The CDR3 DNA is TGCGCCAGCAGCCAAGATCAGAGTGGCTACACCTTC.

In this sample, this clonotype turned up a few times. J is TRBJ2-2 and V is TRBV10-3; tentatively, D is TRBD1 or TRBD2 (5 bases each). The V gene lost 3 bases and the J gene lost 5 bases, with 10 bases spanning the gap. CDR1 and CDR2 from the germline V gene are ENHRY and SYGVKD. This CDR3 contains 14 residues. The CDR3, as DNA: TGTGCCATCAGTGATAAGGGGACGACCGGGGAGCTGTTTTTT. Amino acids: CAISDKGTTGELFF.

The chain is built from TRBV7-2 and TRBJ2-4, with D possibly TRBD2 on 5 matching bases. The V gene's germline CDR1 is SGHTA and CDR2 FQGNSA. The CDR3 has 16 amino acids. The germline V and J ends were trimmed by 4 bases and 0 bases, with 13 bases remaining between them. CDR3 protein: CASSSYGLLAKNIQYF. As DNA, the CDR3 is TGTGCCAGCAGCTCCTATGGACTTTTAGCCAAAAACATTCAGTACTTC.

The chain is built from TRBV29-1 and TRBJ1-6; D is possibly TRBD1 (6 bases). V was cut by 4 bases and J by 9 bases, with 13 bases left in between. The CDR3 length is 13 residues. Germline-derived CDR1 and CDR2 are SQVTM and ANQGSEA. CDR3 in amino acids: CSVGQGLGSPLHF. The CDR3 coding sequence is TGCAGCGTTGGCCAGGGGTTGGGTTCACCCCTCCACTTT.

This clonotype was found a few times. The chain combines TRBV29-1 with TRBJ1-3; D remains unclear. Germline CDR1 SQVTM, CDR2 ANQGSEA. CDR3 length: 16 amino acids. The V and J ends lost 0 bases and 0 bases respectively, with 12 bases between them. CDR3 residues: CSVEEIPEGSGNTIYF. CDR3 sequence (DNA): TGCAGCGTTGAAGAAATCCCAGAGGGCTCTGGAAACACCATATATTTT.

The chain recombines TRBV11-2 with TRBJ2-7; either TRBD1 or TRBD2 may supply D (5 bases each). Germline assignment: CDR1 SGHAT and CDR2 FQNNGV. V was shortened by 4 bases and J by 2 bases, with 18 bases between the two germline ends. The CDR3 is 16 residues long. CDR3 loop: CASSSGWGYRTYEQYF. The CDR3 DNA sequence: TGTGCCAGCAGCTCCGGGTGGGGGTATCGAACCTACGAGCAGTACTTC.

Notes on this clonotype: Sequence at one end of the junction differs from germline and may be a read error. V is TRBV2 and J is TRBJ2-1, with 9 positions matching TRBD2. Germline values: CDR1 SNHLY, CDR2 FYNNEI. This CDR3 comprises 18 residues. The CDR3 DNA reads as TGTACCAGCAGTTTCCTACTAGCGGGTGGGGGTTTAGACAATGAGCAGTTCTTC. Amino acids: CTSSFLLAGGGLDNEQFF.

The chain couples TRBV29-1 to TRBJ2-4, with TRBD2 identical over 9 bases. The germline gives CDR1 SQVTM, CDR2 ANQGSEA. Losses at the gene ends were 1 base for V and 9 bases for J; bases not matched to a gene: 16. The CDR3 contains 17 residues. CDR3 nucleotide sequence: TGCAGCGTTGAAGTTCGGACTAGCGTCCCGTTAGGGCGCATTCAGTACTTC. It specifies CSVEVRTSVPLGRIQYF.

This clonotype was seen more than once but under ten times. The J gene is TRBJ2-3, the V gene TRBV20-1; D might be TRBD2 (6 bases). Germline V lookup: CDR1 DFQATT, CDR2 SNEGSKA (reference sequence). The CDR3 has 13 amino acids. The CDR3 DNA is TGCAGGGGGCCCGGGGGTAACACAGATACGCAGTATTTT. The encoded protein is CRGPGGNTDTQYF.

The J gene is TRBJ1-1, the V gene TRBV6-2 or TRBV6-3; no clear D gene. Germline CDR1 reads MNHEY; CDR2 reads SVGEGT. V was shortened by 2 bases and J by 4 bases, with 11 bases between the two germline ends. The CDR3 is made up of 14 amino acids. The CDR3 bases are TGTGCCAGCAGTTACCCCCCGCAGAGCACTGAAGCTTTCTTT. Translated, it gives CASSYPPQSTEAFF.

The V and J genes are TRBV11-2 and TRBJ2-1; D not certain. Trimming removed 5 bases from V and 5 bases from J, with 10 bases in between. Germline CDR1 reads SGHAT; CDR2 reads FQNNGV. This CDR3 region has 13 residues. Written as DNA, the CDR3 is TGTGCCAGCAGCCCCCGGACCGACAATGAGCAGTTCTTC. It translates to CASSPRTDNEQFF.

The chain has TRBV20-1 and TRBJ2-3; no reliable D call. The CDR3 runs to 10 residues. The V gene lost 3 bases and the J gene lost 6 bases, with 4 bases spanning the gap. CDR1 and CDR2 from the germline V gene are DFQATT and SNEGSKA (reference sequence). The CDR3 bases are TGCAGTGCTAGCCATGATACGCAGTATTTT. It codes for CSASHDTQYF.

This clonotype occurred a few times. The chain couples TRBV29-1 to TRBJ2-1; no reliable D call. Trimming removed 4 bases at V and 5 bases at J, with 15 bases between. The CDR3 spans 14 residues. Germline V CDR1 and CDR2: SQVTM, ANQGSEA. As DNA, the CDR3 is TGCAGCGTTGTAGGTGGATACTACGACAATGAGCAGTTCTTC. Translation gives CSVVGGYYDNEQFF.